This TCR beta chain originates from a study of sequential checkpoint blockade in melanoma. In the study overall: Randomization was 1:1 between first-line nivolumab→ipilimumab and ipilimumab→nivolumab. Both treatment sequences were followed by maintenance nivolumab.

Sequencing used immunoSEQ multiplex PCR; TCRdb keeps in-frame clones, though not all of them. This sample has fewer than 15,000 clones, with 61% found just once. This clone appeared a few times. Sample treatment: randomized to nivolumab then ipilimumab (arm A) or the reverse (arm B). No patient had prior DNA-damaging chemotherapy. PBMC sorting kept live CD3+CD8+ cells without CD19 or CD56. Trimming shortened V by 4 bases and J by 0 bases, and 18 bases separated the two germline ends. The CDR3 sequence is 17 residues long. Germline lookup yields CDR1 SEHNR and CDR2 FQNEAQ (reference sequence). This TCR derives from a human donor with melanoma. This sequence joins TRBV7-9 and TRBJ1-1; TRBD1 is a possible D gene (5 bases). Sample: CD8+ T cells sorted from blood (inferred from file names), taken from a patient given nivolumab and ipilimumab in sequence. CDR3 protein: CASSYPREGRMNTEAFF. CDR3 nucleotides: TGTGCCAGCAGCTACCCTCGGGAGGGGCGGATGAACACTGAAGCTTTCTTT.